These T cell receptor beta chains were read from a single sample in a study of identical twins. In TCRdb, the 5' RACE reads were re-called with MiXCR into one record per CDR3 protein. The table has approximately 1.8 million distinct CDR3 sequences, around 33% seen once; the top ten hold about 0.25%. Specimen: cord blood. The receptors derive from a newborn girl in good health. The CDR3 runs from the conserved cysteine through the conserved F or W. The order of the fields is D gene, V gene, J gene, CDR3 length, clone size, CDR3 DNA, CDR3 protein. A D gene is named only where the DNA matches it firmly. Rows give clone size only sometimes, using once, few, many, or a class for an expanded clone.

D: NA; V: TRBV20-1; J: TRBJ2-5; length: 15; size: few; DNA: TGCAGCGGCACCACGGGGCTAGCGAACCAAGAGACCCAGTACTTC; CDR3: CSGTTGLANQETQYF
D: TRBD2; V: TRBV5-1; J: TRBJ2-7; length: 14; size: NA; DNA: TGCGCCAGCAGACCTGGACAGAGCGGGAGTGAGCAGTACTTC; CDR3: CASRPGQSGSEQYF
D: TRBD2; V: TRBV6-1; J: TRBJ2-4; length: 13; size: few; DNA: TGTGCCAGCCGAACTAGCGGGGGAAACATTCAGTACTTC; CDR3: CASRTSGGNIQYF
D: NA; V: TRBV28; J: TRBJ2-4; length: 15; size: many; DNA: TGTGCCAGCAGTCGACAGAGACTAGCCAAAAACATTCAGTACTTC; CDR3: CASSRQRLAKNIQYF
D: NA; V: TRBV2; J: TRBJ1-5; length: 12; size: NA; DNA: TGTGCCACCGGGGACACCAATCAGCCCCAGCATTTT; CDR3: CATGDTNQPQHF
D: TRBD1; V: TRBV29-1; J: TRBJ2-5; length: 16; size: few; DNA: TGCAGCGTTGGGGTAGACAGGGGGCCCCCACAAGAGACCCAGTACTTC; CDR3: CSVGVDRGPPQETQYF
D: NA; V: TRBV5-1; J: TRBJ2-3; length: 16; size: few; DNA: TGCGCCAGCAGCTTGGGTCTAGGAGTACGTAGAGATACGCAGTATTTT; CDR3: CASSLGLGVRRDTQYF
D: NA; V: TRBV29-1; J: TRBJ2-1; length: 13; size: many; DNA: TGCAGCGTTTCGTCTAGGAACTACAATGAGCAGTTCTTC; CDR3: CSVSSRNYNEQFF
D: NA; V: TRBV9; J: TRBJ2-7; length: 13; size: NA; DNA: TGTGCCAGCAGCGTGGAGGGAGACTACGAGCAGTACTTC; CDR3: CASSVEGDYEQYF
D: TRBD2; V: TRBV12-3/TRBV12-4; J: TRBJ2-3; length: 15; size: few; DNA: TGTGCCAGCAGTCCAAGCGGGGGGCTGGGTGATACGCAGTATTTT; CDR3: CASSPSGGLGDTQYF
D: NA; V: TRBV20-1; J: TRBJ2-7; length: 13; size: NA; DNA: TGCAGTGCTCACTGGGCGGGGTATAATGAGCAGTACTTC; CDR3: CSAHWAGYNEQYF
D: TRBD2; V: TRBV2; J: TRBJ2-1; length: 16; size: NA; DNA: TGTGCCAGCAGTGAGCAGGGACTAGCCTCCTACAATGAGCAGTTCTTC; CDR3: CASSEQGLASYNEQFF
D: NA; V: TRBV20-1; J: TRBJ2-7; length: 15; size: NA; DNA: TGCAGTGCTAGTACCCATAGCGGCCCTCCCTACGAGCAGTACTTC; CDR3: CSASTHSGPPYEQYF
D: TRBD2; V: TRBV28; J: TRBJ2-7; length: 14; size: NA; DNA: TGTGCCAGCAGCACTAGCGCCGTCTCCTACGAGCAGTACTTC; CDR3: CASSTSAVSYEQYF
D: TRBD1; V: TRBV10-3; J: TRBJ2-7; length: 15; size: few; DNA: TGTGCCATCAGTCCTCAGGGGGCAAGAATTTACGAGCAGTACTTC; CDR3: CAISPQGARIYEQYF
D: TRBD2; V: TRBV29-1; J: TRBJ2-5; length: 14; size: many; DNA: TGCAGCGTTGAAAGGACTAGCGCCGTTGAGACCCAGTACTTC; CDR3: CSVERTSAVETQYF
D: NA; V: TRBV7-6; J: TRBJ2-1; length: 16; size: NA; DNA: TGTGCCAGCAGCTTACTTGGGGGTTTCGCCTACAATGAGCAGTTCTTC; CDR3: CASSLLGGFAYNEQFF
D: NA; V: TRBV6-5; J: TRBJ2-3; length: 13; size: few; DNA: TGTGCCAGCAGTTACCCCAAGGGAGATACGCAGTATTTT; CDR3: CASSYPKGDTQYF
D: NA; V: TRBV20-1; J: TRBJ1-3; length: 14; size: NA; DNA: TGCAGTGCTCGTCCCGGGGAAAGAGGAAACACCATATATTTT; CDR3: CSARPGERGNTIYF
D: NA; V: TRBV7-2; J: TRBJ2-7; length: 13; size: NA; DNA: TGTGCCAGCAGCTTGGCTAGCATCTACGAGCAGTACTTC; CDR3: CASSLASIYEQYF